The 5 T cell receptor beta chains below come from one sample, sequenced in a study of T cells in Graves' hyperthyroidism and ophthalmopathy. The source material, RNA transcripts, was used to amplify TCR beta CDR3 regions. The study used the HTBI primer set for a first-round RT-PCR of the TCR CDR3. TCRdb analysed the multiplex PCR reads with MiXCR anew, one entry per CDR3 protein. This sample has hundreds of thousands of distinct CDR3 sequences, with about 20% found just once. The sequencing sample was made of blood. The source is a man aged 35 to 55 with Graves' ophthalmopathy.

The rearrangement uses TRBV5-1 and TRBJ2-2; tentative D call: TRBD1 (5 bases). The germline V gene encodes CDR1 SGHRS and CDR2 YFSETQ. V dropped 0 bases and J dropped 8 bases, with 8 bases sitting between them. This CDR3 is 13 amino acids long. The CDR3 protein is CASSLEGAGELFF. The CDR3 nucleotides read TGCGCCAGCAGCTTGGAAGGGGCGGGGGAGCTGTTTTTT.

This sequence joins TRBV9 and TRBJ1-6, with 9 bases aligning to TRBD1. This CDR3 comprises 18 residues. J gave up 5 bases and V 3 bases, and 12 bases lay outside the gene matches. Germline CDR1 is SGDLS and CDR2 is YYNGEE. The CDR3 loop reads CASSARPYWTGDNSPLHF. In DNA form, the CDR3 reads TGTGCCAGCAGCGCCCGACCGTATTGGACAGGGGATAATTCACCCCTCCACTTT.

This clonotype was observed a handful of times. The V call is TRBV6-1, the J call TRBJ2-4; D is undetermined. The CDR3 contains 15 residues. V was shortened by 7 bases and J by 1 base, with 14 bases between the two germline ends. The V gene's germline CDR1 is MNHNS and CDR2 SASEGT. CDR3 protein: CASTSVRTAKNIQYF. The CDR3, as DNA: TGTGCCAGCACCTCAGTGCGGACGGCCAAAAACATTCAGTACTTC.

This sequence joins TRBV6-2 or TRBV6-3 and TRBJ2-7; D gene uncertain. V was trimmed by 2 bases and J by 3 bases, leaving 11 bases between them. The CDR3 has 14 residues. Per germline, CDR1 MNHEY and CDR2 SVGEGT. The CDR3 reads CASSYTNNFYEQYF. CDR3 bases: TGTGCCAGCAGTTACACAAACAACTTCTACGAGCAGTACTTC.

This clonotype was observed a few times. CDR3 amino acids: CSATSGGTGPYNEQFF. The CDR3 DNA is TGCAGTGCTACTTCCGGCGGGACAGGTCCCTACAATGAGCAGTTCTTC. The chain has TRBV20-1 and TRBJ2-1, with TRBD1 matching over 8 bases. V shed 4 bases and J 2 bases; nucleotides not matched to a gene: 10. There are 16 residues in the CDR3. The V gene's germline CDR1 is DFQATT and CDR2 SNEGSKA (reference sequence).